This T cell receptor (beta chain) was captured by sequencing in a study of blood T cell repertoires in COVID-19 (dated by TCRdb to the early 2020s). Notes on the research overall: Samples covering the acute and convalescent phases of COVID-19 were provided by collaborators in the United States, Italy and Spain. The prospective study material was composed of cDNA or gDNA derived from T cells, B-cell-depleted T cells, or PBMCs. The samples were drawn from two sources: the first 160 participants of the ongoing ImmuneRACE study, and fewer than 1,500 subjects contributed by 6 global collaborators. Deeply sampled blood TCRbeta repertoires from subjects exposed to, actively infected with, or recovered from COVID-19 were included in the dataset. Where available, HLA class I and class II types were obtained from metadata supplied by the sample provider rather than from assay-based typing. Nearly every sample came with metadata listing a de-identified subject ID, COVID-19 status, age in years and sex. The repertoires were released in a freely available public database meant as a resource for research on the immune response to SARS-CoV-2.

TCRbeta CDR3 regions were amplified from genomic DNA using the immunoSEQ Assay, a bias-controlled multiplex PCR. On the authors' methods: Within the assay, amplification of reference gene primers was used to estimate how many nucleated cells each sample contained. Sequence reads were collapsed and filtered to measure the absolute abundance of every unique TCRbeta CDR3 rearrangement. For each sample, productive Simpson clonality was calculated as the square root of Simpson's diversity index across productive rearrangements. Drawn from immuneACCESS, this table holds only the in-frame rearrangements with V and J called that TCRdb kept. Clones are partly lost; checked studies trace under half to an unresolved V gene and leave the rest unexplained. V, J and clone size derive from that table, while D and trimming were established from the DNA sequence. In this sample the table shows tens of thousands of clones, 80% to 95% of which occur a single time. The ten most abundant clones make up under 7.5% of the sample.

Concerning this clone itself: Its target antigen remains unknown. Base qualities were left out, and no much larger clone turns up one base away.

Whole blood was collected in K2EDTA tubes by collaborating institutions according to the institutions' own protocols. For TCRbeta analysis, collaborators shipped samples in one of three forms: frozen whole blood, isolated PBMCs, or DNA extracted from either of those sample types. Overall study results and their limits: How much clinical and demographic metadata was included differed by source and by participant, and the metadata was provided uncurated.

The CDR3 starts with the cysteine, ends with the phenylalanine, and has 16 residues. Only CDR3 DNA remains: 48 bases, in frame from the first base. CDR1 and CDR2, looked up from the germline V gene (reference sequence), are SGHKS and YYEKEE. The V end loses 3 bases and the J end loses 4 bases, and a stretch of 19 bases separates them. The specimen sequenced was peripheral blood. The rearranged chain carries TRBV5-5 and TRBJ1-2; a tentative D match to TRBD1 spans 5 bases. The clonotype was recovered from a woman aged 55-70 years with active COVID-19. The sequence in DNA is TGTGCCAGCAGCTCCTCTAGGGCGGGGACGGGCTATGGCTACACCTTC. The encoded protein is CASSSSRAGTGYGYTF.